This record looks at one T cell receptor (beta chain) sequence and its context. This clonotype occurred a few times. No cognate antigen has been identified for it. It has no much larger one-base neighbor in the sample; base qualities were not kept. The entry originates in a study of blood T cells in healthy people across ages (dated by TCRdb to between 2014 and 2017). Regarding the study in general: Template switching captured roughly one uniquely barcoded TCR beta cDNA molecule per two T cells in model experiments. The donors were split into four age groups: young (average around 17 years), middle-aged (39), aged (more than 55) and long-lived (approximately 80). For two donors (one aged 18 to 29 and one aged 80 or older), the study analyzed two additional independent replicas of 1 million unique cDNA reads from the same blood draw. To track age-related changes in TCR beta repertoire diversity, the study relied on deep sequencing normalized with unique cDNA molecular identifiers.

As encoded in the germline V gene, CDR1 is MDHEN while CDR2 is SYDVKM. From its cysteine to its phenylalanine, the CDR3 spans 13 amino acids. Only the CDR3 DNA stays, 39 bases, in frame from base 1. Deletion took 5 bases off V and 2 bases off J, with a span of 10 bases between the germline ends. Overall study results and their limits: Donor CMV infection status was unknown, potentially confounding age-related changes in expanded clonotypes. The percentage of naive T cells measured by flow cytometry correlated strongly with observed TCR beta diversity. Bulk unsorted PBMC profiling prevented conclusive comparison of naive and antigen-experienced compartments. Observed TCR beta diversity per million T cells fell roughly linearly with age, and a significant reduction was already apparent by age roughly 40. Estimates of total diversity from one million sequenced T cells were regarded as lower bounds and underestimates. The long-lived group showed more naive CD4+ T cells, fewer expanded clones and increased TCR diversity than the aged group, suggesting age selection.

The 35 to 40 donors, aged about 6 to 90 years, were systemically healthy Caucasian individuals from Russia. Each donor gave about 9.8 milliliters of peripheral blood, drawn into EDTA-treated Vacutainer tubes. Ficoll-Paque density-gradient centrifugation was used to isolate PBMCs, with at least 6.5 million per sample. Trizol reagent was used to extract total RNA from the PBMCs, yielding at least 5 micrograms per sample. For every donor, an aliquot of PBMCs went through flow cytometry to measure the percentages of naive CD45RAhigh/CD27high T cells. The library was made by 5' RACE. The instrument was an Illumina HiSeq 2500. A second about 6 to 11 cycle PCR used a sample-barcoded 5' primer and a J-beta primer mix. Each TCR beta cDNA molecule received a unique molecular identifier from a template-switch 5' adaptor carrying 12 random nucleotides. At least 2.5 million CDR3-containing paired-end reads were obtained from each sample. First-strand cDNA synthesis was performed from all RNA using the Mint cDNA synthesis kit, with priming by a TRBC-specific oligonucleotide. Following uracil-DNA glycosylase treatment, all cDNA underwent a first 18-cycle PCR with the universal primers M1SS and BC2_uni_R. Processing in the source paper ran as follows. Each sample was normalized by randomly selecting 1 million high-quality reads, each carrying a distinct molecular identifier. Reads sharing molecular identifiers were discarded rather than binned into consensus sequences. CDR3 identification, clonotype clustering and error correction used MiTCR with a Q25 quality threshold and the strictest error-elimination algorithm. A nonparametric unseen species model with Euler transformation was used to estimate lower-bound total TCR beta diversity. TCRdb's own reprocessing of the public reads used fastp at Q25 and MiXCR and kept productive beta chains. Under each unique CDR3 protein, matching rows form one entry showing the most common genes and DNA. In this record, the V and J calls reflect TCRdb's handling and not the investigators' own analysis. The sample has some 850,000 distinct CDR3 sequences on record, under 30% of them singletons. The ten largest make up around 2.9% of the sample.

This sample was also put to use in a study of T cells of mothers and their children. According to the second study: The donors were nine systemically healthy Caucasian individuals, made up of three mothers and their six children. cDNA synthesis used all of the extracted RNA, with 1.5 ug of RNA in each 15 ul reaction. In the second PCR, sample barcodes and 2-4 random nucleotides were introduced via the M1S primer. Over 8.5 million TCR beta CDR3 reads were obtained for each mother, and millions of reads were obtained for each child. In both related and unrelated pairs, thymic selection shapes the output of TCR recombination in a similar way, with inherited differences having only a minor effect. Normalized repertoire overlap was always found to be slightly, but never significantly, higher in related mother-child pairs than in unrelated mother-child pairs. Persistent microchimeric T cell clones were not detected, at a sensitivity of about 99 clones per million clonotypes. To look for features that set related mother-child pairs apart from unrelated individuals, the researchers ran deep NGS to compare the TCR beta repertoires of mothers and children. The mean age was roughly 36 +/- 4 years for the mothers and around 11 +/- 4 years for the children. Libraries were sequenced on Illumina HiSeq 2000 with 100+100 nt paired-end reads after adapter ligation with NEBNext reagents. To avoid cross-contamination, the mother libraries and the child libraries were prepared a month apart and sequenced in separate runs. Between about 500,000 and 2,100,000 distinct TCR beta clonotypes were identified per donor. Naive TCR beta clonotypes were estimated from low-frequency clonotypes matched to each donor's FACS-determined naive share, without sorting.

The sample consisted of blood. The V and J genes are TRBV28 and TRBJ2-7; TRBD1 is a possible D gene, resting on 6 matching bases. This receptor was taken from a boy between 5 and 17 years old in good health. Here is the DNA: TGTGCCAGCAGTAGGGGGATCCCCTACGAGCAGTACTTC. This codes for CASSRGIPYEQYF.